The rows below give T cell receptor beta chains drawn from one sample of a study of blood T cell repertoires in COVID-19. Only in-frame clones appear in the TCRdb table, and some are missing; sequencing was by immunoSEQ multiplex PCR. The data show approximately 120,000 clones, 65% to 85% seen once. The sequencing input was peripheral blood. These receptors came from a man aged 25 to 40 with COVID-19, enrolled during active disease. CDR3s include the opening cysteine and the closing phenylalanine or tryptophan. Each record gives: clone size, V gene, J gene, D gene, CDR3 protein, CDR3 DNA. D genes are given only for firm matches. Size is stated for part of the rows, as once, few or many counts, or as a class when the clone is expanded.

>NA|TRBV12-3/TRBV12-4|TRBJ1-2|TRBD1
CASSLQGAMGYTF
TGTGCCAGCAGTTTACAGGGGGCGATGGGCTACACCTTC
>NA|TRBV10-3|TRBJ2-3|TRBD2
CAISDDETSGGEDTQYF
TGTGCCATCAGTGATGACGAAACTAGCGGGGGGGAAGATACGCAGTATTTT
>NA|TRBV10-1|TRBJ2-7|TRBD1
CASSDAGTGVDQQYF
TGCGCCAGCAGTGACGCCGGGACAGGGGTCGACCAGCAGTACTTC
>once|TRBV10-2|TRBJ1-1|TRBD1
CASRETGRGTEAFF
TGCGCCAGCAGGGAGACAGGGAGAGGCACTGAAGCTTTCTTT
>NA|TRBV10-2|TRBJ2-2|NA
CASREGGAIGKLFF
TGCGCCAGCAGAGAAGGGGGGGCGATCGGGAAGCTGTTTTTT
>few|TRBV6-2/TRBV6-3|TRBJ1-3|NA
CASSYSRISGNTIYF
TGTGCCAGCAGTTACTCGAGGATCTCTGGAAACACCATATATTTT
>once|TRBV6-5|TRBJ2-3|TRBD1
CASSRGTDSTDTQYF
TGTGCCAGCAGCCGAGGGACAGATAGCACAGATACGCAGTATTTT
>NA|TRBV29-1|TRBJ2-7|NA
CSVEEGAHEQYF
TGCAGCGTTGAGGAGGGCGCCCACGAGCAGTACTTC
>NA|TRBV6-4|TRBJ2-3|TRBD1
CASSFSGGPDTQYF
TGTGCCAGCAGCTTCTCAGGGGGCCCAGATACGCAGTATTTT
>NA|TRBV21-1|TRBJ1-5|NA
CASSKVGSRDRGQPQHF
TGTGCCAGCAGCAAAGTTGGGTCCCGGGACAGGGGACAGCCCCAGCATTTT
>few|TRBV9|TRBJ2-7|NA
CASGPNRLGPYEQYF
TGTGCCAGTGGCCCGAATCGACTGGGGCCCTACGAGCAGTACTTC
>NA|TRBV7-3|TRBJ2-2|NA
CASSLSYNTGELFF
TGTGCCAGCAGCTTAAGCTATAACACCGGGGAGCTGTTTTTT
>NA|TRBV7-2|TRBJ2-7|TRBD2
CASVGLAGGRPSYEQYF
TGTGCCAGCGTAGGATTAGCGGGGGGCCGCCCCTCCTACGAGCAGTACTTC
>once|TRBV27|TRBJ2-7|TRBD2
CASRTSGSYYEQYF
TGTGCCAGCAGGACTAGCGGGAGCTACTACGAGCAGTACTTC
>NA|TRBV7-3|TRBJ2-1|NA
CASSPSGTYNEQFF
TGTGCCAGCAGCCCCTCCGGGACTTACAATGAGCAGTTCTTC
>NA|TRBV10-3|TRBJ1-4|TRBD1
CAISPSPGQGEKLFF
TGTGCCATCAGTCCTTCTCCGGGACAGGGTGAAAAACTGTTTTTT
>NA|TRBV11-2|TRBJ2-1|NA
CASSPIAWNSYNEQFF
TGTGCCAGCAGCCCAATAGCGTGGAATTCCTACAATGAGCAGTTCTTC
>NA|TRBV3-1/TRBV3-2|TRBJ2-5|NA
CASSLNQETQYF
TGTGCCAGCAGCCTTAACCAAGAGACCCAGTACTTC
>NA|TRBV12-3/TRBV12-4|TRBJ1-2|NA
CASSYSGGYGYTF
TGTGCCAGCAGCTATTCCGGGGGCTATGGCTACACCTTC
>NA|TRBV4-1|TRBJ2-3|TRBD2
CASSQPLAGRRDTQYF
TGCGCCAGCAGCCAACCCCTAGCGGGGAGGAGAGATACGCAGTATTTT
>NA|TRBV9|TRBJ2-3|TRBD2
CASSGRLAGLTDTQYF
TGTGCCAGCAGCGGCCGACTAGCGGGACTCACAGATACGCAGTATTTT
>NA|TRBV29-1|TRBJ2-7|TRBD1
CSVEDGTGSYEQYF
TGCAGCGTTGAAGATGGGACAGGCTCCTACGAGCAGTACTTC
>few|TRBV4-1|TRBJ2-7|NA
CASSPLAGPSYEQYF
TGCGCCAGCAGCCCACTAGCCGGGCCGTCCTACGAGCAGTACTTC
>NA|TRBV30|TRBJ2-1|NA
CAWSAYRNEQFF
TGTGCCTGGTCCGCCTACCGCAATGAGCAGTTCTTC
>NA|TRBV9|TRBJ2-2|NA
CASNGFGGPAGELFF
TGTGCCAGCAATGGGTTCGGGGGGCCCGCCGGGGAGCTGTTTTTT
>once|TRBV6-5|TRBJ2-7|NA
CASSYAFGGDYEQYF
TGTGCCAGCAGTTACGCTTTTGGCGGAGATTACGAGCAGTACTTC